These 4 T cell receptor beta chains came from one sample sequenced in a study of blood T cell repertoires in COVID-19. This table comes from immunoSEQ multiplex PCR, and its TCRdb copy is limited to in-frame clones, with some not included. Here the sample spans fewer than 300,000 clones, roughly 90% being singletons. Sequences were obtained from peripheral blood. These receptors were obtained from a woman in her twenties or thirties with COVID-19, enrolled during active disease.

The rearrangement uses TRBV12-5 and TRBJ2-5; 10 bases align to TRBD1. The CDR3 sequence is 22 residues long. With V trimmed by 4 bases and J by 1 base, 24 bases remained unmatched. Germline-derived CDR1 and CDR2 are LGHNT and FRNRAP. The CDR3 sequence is CASGSSPKGSSRDRGGQETQYF. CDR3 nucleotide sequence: TGTGCTAGTGGTTCTTCACCCAAAGGTTCTTCTCGGGACAGGGGCGGCCAAGAGACCCAGTACTTC.

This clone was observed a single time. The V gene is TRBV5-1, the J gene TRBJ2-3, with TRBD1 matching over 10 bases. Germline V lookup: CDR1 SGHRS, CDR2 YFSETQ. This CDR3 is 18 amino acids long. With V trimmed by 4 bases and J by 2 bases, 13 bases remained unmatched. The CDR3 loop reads CASSDGVGTGDLTDTQYF. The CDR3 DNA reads TGCGCCAGCAGCGATGGGGTGGGGACAGGGGACCTCACAGATACGCAGTATTTT.

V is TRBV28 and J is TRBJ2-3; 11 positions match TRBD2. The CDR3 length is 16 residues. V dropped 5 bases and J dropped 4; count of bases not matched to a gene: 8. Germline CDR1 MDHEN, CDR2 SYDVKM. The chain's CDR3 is CASSMTGTSGSDTQYF. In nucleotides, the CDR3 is TGTGCCAGCAGTATGACCGGGACTAGCGGATCAGATACGCAGTATTTT.

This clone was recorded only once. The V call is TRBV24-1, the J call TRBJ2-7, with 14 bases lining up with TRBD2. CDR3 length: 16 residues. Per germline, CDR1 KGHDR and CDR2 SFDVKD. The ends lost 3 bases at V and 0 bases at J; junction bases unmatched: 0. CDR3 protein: CATSDGTSGSSYEQYF. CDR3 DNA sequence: TGTGCCACCAGTGATGGGACTAGCGGGAGCTCCTACGAGCAGTACTTC.